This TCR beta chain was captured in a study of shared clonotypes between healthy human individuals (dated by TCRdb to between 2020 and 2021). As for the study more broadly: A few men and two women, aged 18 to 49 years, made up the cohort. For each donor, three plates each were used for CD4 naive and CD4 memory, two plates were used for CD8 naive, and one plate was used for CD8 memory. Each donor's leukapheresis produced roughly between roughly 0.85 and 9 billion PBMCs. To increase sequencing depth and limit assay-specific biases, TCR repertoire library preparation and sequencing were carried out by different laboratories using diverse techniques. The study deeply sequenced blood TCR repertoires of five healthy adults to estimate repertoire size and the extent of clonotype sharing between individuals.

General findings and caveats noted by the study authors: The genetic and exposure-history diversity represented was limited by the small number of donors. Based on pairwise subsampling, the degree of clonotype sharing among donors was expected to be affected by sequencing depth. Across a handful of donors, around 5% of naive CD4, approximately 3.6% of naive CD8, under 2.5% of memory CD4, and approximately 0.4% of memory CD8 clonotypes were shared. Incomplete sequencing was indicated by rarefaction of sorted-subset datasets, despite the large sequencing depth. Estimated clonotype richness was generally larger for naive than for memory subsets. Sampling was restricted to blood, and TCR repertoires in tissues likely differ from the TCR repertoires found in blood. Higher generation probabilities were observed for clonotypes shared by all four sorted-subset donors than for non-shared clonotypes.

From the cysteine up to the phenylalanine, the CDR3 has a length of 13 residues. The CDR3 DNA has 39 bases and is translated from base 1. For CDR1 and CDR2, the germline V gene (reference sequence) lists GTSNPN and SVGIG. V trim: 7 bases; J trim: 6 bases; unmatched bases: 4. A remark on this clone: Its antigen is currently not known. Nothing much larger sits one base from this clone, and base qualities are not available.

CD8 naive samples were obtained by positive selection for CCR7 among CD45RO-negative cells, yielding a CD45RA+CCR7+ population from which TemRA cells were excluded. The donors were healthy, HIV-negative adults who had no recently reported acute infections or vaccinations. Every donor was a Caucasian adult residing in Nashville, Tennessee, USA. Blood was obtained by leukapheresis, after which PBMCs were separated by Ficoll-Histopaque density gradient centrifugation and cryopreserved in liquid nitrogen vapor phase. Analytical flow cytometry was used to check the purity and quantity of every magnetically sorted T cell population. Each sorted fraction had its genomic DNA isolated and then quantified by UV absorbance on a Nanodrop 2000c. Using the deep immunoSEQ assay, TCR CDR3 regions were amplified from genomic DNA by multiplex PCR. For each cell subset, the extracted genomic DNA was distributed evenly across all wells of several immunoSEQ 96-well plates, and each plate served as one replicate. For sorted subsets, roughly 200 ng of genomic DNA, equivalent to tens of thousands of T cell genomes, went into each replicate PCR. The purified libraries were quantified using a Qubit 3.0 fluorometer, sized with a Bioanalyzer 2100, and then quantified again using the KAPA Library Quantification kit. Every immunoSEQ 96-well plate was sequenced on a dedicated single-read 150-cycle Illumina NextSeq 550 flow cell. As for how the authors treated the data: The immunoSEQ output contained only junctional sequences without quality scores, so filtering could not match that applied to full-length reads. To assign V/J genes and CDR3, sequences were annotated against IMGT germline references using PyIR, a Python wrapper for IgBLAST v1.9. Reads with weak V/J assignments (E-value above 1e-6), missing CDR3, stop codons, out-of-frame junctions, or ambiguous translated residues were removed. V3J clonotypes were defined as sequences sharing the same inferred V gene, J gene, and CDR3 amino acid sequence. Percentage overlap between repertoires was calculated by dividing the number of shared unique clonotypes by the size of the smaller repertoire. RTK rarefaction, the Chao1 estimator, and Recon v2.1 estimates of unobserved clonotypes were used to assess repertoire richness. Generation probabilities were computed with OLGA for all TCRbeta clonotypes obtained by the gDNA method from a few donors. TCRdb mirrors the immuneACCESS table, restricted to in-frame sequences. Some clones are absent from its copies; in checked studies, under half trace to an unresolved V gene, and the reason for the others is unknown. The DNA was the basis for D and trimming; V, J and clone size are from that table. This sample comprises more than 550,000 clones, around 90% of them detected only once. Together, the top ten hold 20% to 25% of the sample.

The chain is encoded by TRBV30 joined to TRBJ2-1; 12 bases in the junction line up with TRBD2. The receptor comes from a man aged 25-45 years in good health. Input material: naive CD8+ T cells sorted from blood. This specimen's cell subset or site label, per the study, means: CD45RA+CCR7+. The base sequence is TGTGCCTCCGAGACTAGCGGGAGCAATGAGCAGTTCTTC. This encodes CASETSGSNEQFF.